What follows are 15 T cell receptor beta chains derived from one specimen sequenced in a study of neoadjuvant nivolumab and ipilimumab in lung cancer. Sequencing was performed with immunoSEQ multiplex PCR; in TCRdb, only in-frame clones are kept and a portion is missing. The sample has approximately 21,000 clones; approximately 77% are singletons. The sequencing used peripheral blood, collected before neoadjuvant nivolumab, alone or with ipilimumab. These receptor sequences come from an adult with non-small cell lung cancer.

By sample fraction, this clone is medium-sized (0.01 to 0.1%). The chain links TRBV11-3 to TRBJ1-2, with no clear D. Germline CDR1 and CDR2: SGHNT and YENEEA. The CDR3 runs to 13 residues. With 5 bases removed from V and 2 bases from J, the gap between germline ends came to 9 bases. CDR3 in DNA: TGTGCCAGCAGCCCCGGAGAAAACTATGGCTACACCTTC. This gives the protein CASSPGENYGYTF.

This clone was counted once. V is TRBV19 and J is TRBJ2-1, with 10 bases matching TRBD2. Trimming removed 5 bases from V and 3 bases from J; junction bases left unmatched: 4. The CDR3 loop spans 15 amino acids. Germline V gene lookup returns CDR1 LNHDA and CDR2 SQIVND (reference sequence). In nucleotides, the CDR3 is TGTGCCAGTAGTCCCCGGACTAGCGGCTACAATGAGCAGTTCTTC. Protein product: CASSPRTSGYNEQFF.

The V and J genes are TRBV30 and TRBJ2-7; no firm D call. V was shortened by 4 bases and J by 1 base, with 5 bases between the two germline ends. This CDR3 is 11 amino acids long. Germline CDR1 reads GTSNPN; CDR2 reads SVGIG (reference sequence). CDR3 sequence (DNA): TGTGCCTGGAAAAGTTCCTACGAGCAGTACTTC. This translates into CAWKSSYEQYF.

The V and J genes are TRBV5-6 and TRBJ2-7; 9 nucleotides line up with TRBD1. Per germline, CDR1 SGHDT and CDR2 YYEEEE. V trimming: 4 bases; J trimming: 4 bases; junction bases outside the gene matches: 9. The CDR3 is made up of 15 amino acids. The CDR3 loop reads CASSPAGQGRYEQYF. The CDR3 DNA reads as TGTGCCAGCAGCCCAGCGGGACAGGGTAGGTACGAGCAGTACTTC.

This clone was seen a handful of times. The genes are TRBV5-4 and TRBJ1-1; no clear D gene. Germline V gene data show CDR1 as SGHNT and CDR2 as YYREEE (reference sequence). CDR3 length: 15 amino acids. Trimming removed 1 base from V and 2 bases from J, with 12 bases in between. CDR3 DNA sequence: TGTGCCAGCAGCTTGAAGGCAGGATACAACACTGAAGCTTTCTTT. This sequence encodes CASSLKAGYNTEAFF.

The chain has TRBV7-3 and TRBJ2-2; 11 nucleotides align to TRBD2. There are 16 residues in the CDR3. CDR1 and CDR2 (germline): SGHTA, FQGTGA. V lost 2 bases, J lost 5 bases, and 4 bases stayed unmatched. The DNA for the CDR3 is TGTGCCAGCAGCTTAGGGCTAGCGGGAGGAACCGGGGAGCTGTTTTTT. Its translation: CASSLGLAGGTGELFF.

This chain joins TRBV7-2 and TRBJ2-7; D ambiguous. CDR3 size: 14 residues. Per the germline V gene, CDR1 is SGHTA and CDR2 is FQGNSA. The CDR3 DNA reads as TGTGCTGTTGAGAAAAGGACGAATCGTTACGAGCAGTACTTC. As protein: CAVEKRTNRYEQYF.

A word on this clone: One end of the junction does not line up with germline, which may come from a read error. The chain is built from TRBV11-2 and TRBJ2-5, with 10 bases that match TRBD1. The germline V gene has CDR1 SGHAT and CDR2 FQNNGV. This CDR3 has 14 amino acids. CDR3 DNA sequence: TGTGCCAGCAGCTTAGATCCAGGACAGGGGGATAAGGACTTC. Protein: CASSLDPGQGDKDF.

The chain uses TRBV12-5 and TRBJ1-1; maybe TRBD1 (6 bases). The germline gives CDR1 LGHNT, CDR2 FRNRAP. The CDR3 sequence is 14 residues long. The ends were cut back, 6 bases at V and 3 bases at J, with 14 bases in the middle. For the CDR3, the DNA is TGTGCTAGTGGCTACCAAACAGGGTACACTGAAGCTTTCTTT. Translation: CASGYQTGYTEAFF.

This chain joins TRBV2 and TRBJ1-5; D unclear. The CDR3 consists of 13 residues. Germline V gene lookup returns CDR1 SNHLY and CDR2 FYNNEI. Trimming took off 2 bases at V and 4 bases at J, with 6 bases between the two ends. CDR3 amino acids: CASSELGNQPQHF. CDR3 bases: TGTGCCAGCAGTGAATTAGGGAATCAGCCCCAGCATTTT. The full variable domain, in which reference TRBV2 and TRBJ1-5 provide the parts outside the CDR3, is EPEVTQTPSHQVTQMGQEVILRCVPISNHLYFYWYRQILGQKVEFLVSFYNNEISEKSEIFDDQFSVERPDGSNFTLKIRSTKLEDSAMYFCASSELGNQPQHFGDGTRLSIL.

DNA of the CDR3: TGCGCCAGCAGCTTGGCCGTGTCAGAAGGCGTCCTGACTTTC. Residues: CASSLAVSEGVLTF. The gene calls are TRBV5-1 and TRBJ2-6; D gene unclear. Germline V gene lookup returns CDR1 SGHRS and CDR2 YFSETQ. The V end lost 0 bases, the J end lost 12 bases, and 13 bases lay between the germline ends. CDR3 length equals 14 residues. Using reference TRBV5-1 and TRBJ2-6 for the parts outside the CDR3, the full variable domain is KAGVTQTPRYLIKTRGQQVTLSCSPISGHRSVSWYQQTPGQGLQFLFEYFSETQRNKGNFPGRFSGRQFSNSRSEMNVSTLELGDSALYLCASSLAVSEGVLTFGAGSRLTVL.

The chain is built from TRBV28 and TRBJ2-5, with 14 nucleotides matching TRBD2. The V and J ends lost 3 bases and 5 bases, in that order; junction bases with no gene match: 14. CDR3 size: 19 residues. Germline loops: CDR1 MDHEN, CDR2 SYDVKM. The CDR3 protein is CASSFRPRLAGGPEETQYF. CDR3 bases: TGTGCCAGCAGTTTCCGGCCCAGACTAGCGGGAGGGCCGGAGGAGACCCAGTACTTC. Using reference TRBV28 and TRBJ2-5 for the parts outside the CDR3, the full variable domain is DVKVTQSSRYLVKRTGEKVFLECVQDMDHENMFWYRQDPGLGLRLIYFSYDVKMKEKGDIPEGYSVSREKKERFSLILESASTNQTSMYLCASSFRPRLAGGPEETQYFGPGTRLLVL.

This chain links TRBV12-5 with TRBJ2-1; 7 nucleotides line up with TRBD2. The CDR3 extends over 15 amino acids. The V gene end was trimmed by 1 base and the J gene end by 5 bases; junction bases not matched to a gene: 5. Germline V lookup: CDR1 LGHNT, CDR2 FRNRAP. CDR3 DNA sequence: TGTGCTAGTGGTTTGGGGCTAGCGGTGAACAATGAGCAGTTCTTC. This codes for CASGLGLAVNNEQFF.

The chain combines TRBV27 with TRBJ2-6, with D tentatively TRBD1 or TRBD2 (5 bases each). CDR1 is MNHEY and CDR2 is SMNVEV in the germline V gene (reference sequence). This CDR3 spans 17 amino acids. Deletions cut 5 bases from V and 0 bases from J, with 14 bases between. CDR3 residues: CASSSPGRYSGANVLTF. The CDR3 DNA sequence: TGTGCCAGCAGTAGCCCGGGACGGTACTCTGGGGCCAACGTCCTGACTTTC. Looking up the rest from reference TRBV27 and TRBJ2-6 gives the full variable domain: EAQVTQNPRYLITVTGKKLTVTCSQNMNHEYMSWYRQDPGLGLRQIYYSMNVEVTDKGDVPEGYKVSRKEKRNFPLILESPSPNQTSLYFCASSSPGRYSGANVLTFGAGSRLTVL.

The V gene is TRBV15, the J gene TRBJ2-5, with D hard to call. V lost 1 base and J 7 bases, leaving 10 bases between the germline ends. Germline CDR1 and CDR2: LNHNV and YYDKDF (reference sequence). The CDR3 is made up of 13 amino acids. CDR3 sequence reads: CATSRGSFGTQYF. In DNA form, the CDR3 reads TGTGCCACCAGCAGAGGCTCTTTTGGGACCCAGTACTTC.